This TCR beta chain was observed in a study of cytomegalovirus exposure and HLA in healthy donors. About the research overall: Previous work identified roughly 110 million unique TCR beta sequences from roughly 170 million T cells. HLA-typed donors were the source of approximately 88 million unique TCRs held in an early data release.

Study-level results: Earlier findings revealed that most TCR beta V segments proved productive either about 90% or about 30% of the time. A few of the chains that were CMV-associated were confirmed in vitro to be specific for CMV antigens.

Deletions cut 0 bases from V and 3 bases from J, with 5 bases between. Germline CDR1 LGHNA, CDR2 YSLEER. There are 13 residues in the CDR3. This clone came up a few times. Its antigen is currently unknown. The PCR employed 60 Vbeta primers together with 13 Jbeta primers. Assay used: immunoSEQ multiplex PCR; TCRdb lists only in-frame clones, some missing. Of fewer than 200,000 clones in the sample, roughly four fifths were seen once. Material for sequencing was PBMCs. The chain employs TRBV4-3 and TRBJ1-2; no definite D call. The sequence derives from a man in his forties or fifties in good health and CMV-seronegative. The CDR3 sequence is CASSQDLDYGYTF. CDR3 nucleotides: TGCGCCAGCAGCCAAGATCTAGACTATGGCTACACCTTC.